This entry is about one T cell receptor (beta chain). A single count supports this clone. This receptor's antigen is unknown. Base qualities are not provided; no much larger clone lies one nucleotide away. This entry belongs to a study of T cell responses to AZD1222 COVID-19 vaccine (dated by TCRdb to the early 2020s). In terms of the full investigation: TCR sequencing was performed for 230 to 250 trial participants, of whom some 200 were given two doses of AZD1222 and approximately 25 were given two doses of MenACWY control vaccine. Trial participants were enrolled by age into 18-55, 56-69 and 70-plus year subgroups, with roughly 160, 29 and 62 TCR-sequenced participants respectively.

Trimming at the junction amounts to 6 bases on V and 6 bases on J, and the germline ends lie 14 bases apart. The germline V gene (reference sequence) yields LNHDA for CDR1 and SQIVND for CDR2. Including cysteine and phenylalanine, the CDR3 has 13 amino acids. Just the 39-base CDR3 DNA is kept, in frame starting at base 1. The CDR3 regions of human TCRbeta chains were analyzed by immunosequencing. Processing in the source paper ran as follows. Repertoire TCRs were checked for matches against a reference library of SARS-CoV-2-specific TCRs that had been generated using the MIRA antigen-specificity platform. Breadth was defined as the fraction of unique TCRs that were SARS-CoV-2-associated. Depth was defined as the fraction of total T cells that were SARS-CoV-2-associated. Using the MIRA data, every spike-specific TCR was mapped to the spike region that the TCR reacted to and assigned to either a CD4 or a CD8 class. Log10-transformed breadth and depth values were compared by one-way ANOVA with Sidak's multiple comparisons tests. Here the immuneACCESS table is served through TCRdb, limited to in-frame sequences with V and J called. Missing clones are a known gap in these copies; in checked studies unresolved V genes cover under half, and the rest lacks a known reason. V and J calls and clone size follow that table, whereas D and trimming were derived from the DNA. This sample has roughly 150,000 clones in its table, and about 91% of those were observed once. The leading ten clones occupy roughly 3.5% of the sample.

In light of the paper, this sample's time point label describes: baseline before first vaccination. This sample's treatment or condition label indicates: meningococcal conjugate vaccine given as trial control. The vaccinee samples were drawn from two UK trials, COV001 and COV002, one of which was a single-blind randomized controlled phase 2/3 trial testing AZD1222 (ChAdOx1 nCoV-19) in healthy adults. For TCRbeta chain sequencing, PBMC samples were collected from trial participants at day 0 and at day 28 after the second dose. Overall results and qualifications from the work: Most participants were white British and females outnumbered males, and the authors suggested that clonal diversity may have been underestimated. After two AZD1222 doses, spike-specific TCR breadth and depth were significantly higher than at day 0 and than in MenACWY recipients. No day 14 peak-response samples were available, so repertoires were characterized only after the peak T cell response. Only a handful of AZD1222 recipients were SARS-CoV-2 seropositive at baseline, limiting conclusions about previously exposed vaccinees. Vaccine-associated CD4 TCRs spanned the whole spike protein, with dominant responses in regions 160-218 and 743-854. Nearly half of unique spike-specific TCRs reportedly recognized epitopes outside regions mutated in the B.1.351 and B.1.1.7 variants. The 56-69-year group was small, and its depth increase did not reach significance, likely because of low power.

The source of this sequence is an adult in good health. The sequence links TRBV19 to TRBJ2-5; a confident D gene designation cannot be given. The sample consisted of peripheral blood, taken on day 0 of MenACWY control vaccination. This receptor has the CDR3 CASSPSRGQTQYF. The nucleotides read TGTGCCAGTAGCCCATCGCGTGGGCAGACCCAGTACTTC.